The next 32 T cell receptor beta chains were all read from a single sample in a study of cytomegalovirus exposure and HLA in healthy donors. The PCR employed 60 Vbeta primers together with 13 Jbeta primers. Data came from immunoSEQ multiplex PCR; TCRdb stores just in-frame clones and leaves some out. The table lists around 72,000 clones, about 66% of them singletons, with less than 25% in the top ten. The specimen sequenced was PBMCs. These receptors originate from a man aged 40-50 years in good health and CMV-seropositive.

The V and J genes are TRBV19 and TRBJ2-1; perhaps TRBD1 as D (5 bases). The CDR3 contains 12 residues. Germline V CDR1 and CDR2: LNHDA, SQIVND (reference sequence). Deletions cut 2 bases from V and 13 bases from J, with 12 bases between. CDR3 sequence (DNA): TGTGCCAGTAGTATAACCAACACAGGTCAGTTCTTC. It translates to CASSITNTGQFF. The variable domain in full, with the rest retrieved from reference TRBV19 and TRBJ2-1, is DGGITQSPKYLFRKEGQNVTLSCEQNLNHDAMYWYRQDPGQGLRLIYYSQIVNDFQKGDIAEGYSVSREKKESFPLTVTSAQKNPTAFYLCASSITNTGQFFGPGTRLTVL.

This chain joins TRBV5-4 and TRBJ2-5; 9 positions agree with TRBD2. The germline CDR1 and CDR2 sequences are SGHNT and YYREEE (reference sequence). Germline trimming cut 2 bases from V and 5 bases from J; bases unmatched to any gene: 4. This CDR3 is 14 amino acids long. For the CDR3, the DNA is TGTGCCAGCAGCTTCCTAGCGGGGAGGGAGACCCAGTACTTC. Translating gives CASSFLAGRETQYF. Supplemented by reference TRBV5-4 and TRBJ2-5, the full variable domain reads ETGVTQSPTHLIKTRGQQVTLRCSSQSGHNTVSWYQQALGQGPQFIFQYYREEENGRGNFPPRFSGLQFPNYSSELNVNALELDDSALYLCASSFLAGRETQYFGPGTRLLVL.

CDR3 amino acids: CASSLQVLGRENTEAFF. The CDR3 DNA reads TGTGCCAGCAGCTTACAGGTGTTGGGCAGGGAGAACACTGAAGCTTTCTTT. The chain links TRBV11-3 to TRBJ1-1; D possibly corresponds to TRBD1 (5 bases). V was trimmed by 2 bases and J by 1 base, leaving 17 bases between them. Germline lookup yields CDR1 SGHNT and CDR2 YENEEA. There are 17 residues in the CDR3.

This clone was observed a few times. The chain recombines TRBV18 with TRBJ1-2; 7 nucleotides line up with TRBD1. The CDR3 sequence is 15 residues long. CDR1 and CDR2 (germline): KGHSH, LQKENI. Trimming cost V 3 bases and J 3 bases; bases outside gene matches: 7. The CDR3 protein is CASSPLRGSDYGYTF. The CDR3, as DNA: TGTGCCAGCTCACCCCTCAGGGGGTCGGACTATGGCTACACCTTC. The whole variable domain, remainder taken from reference TRBV18 and TRBJ1-2, is NAGVMQNPRHLVRRRGQEARLRCSPMKGHSHVYWYRQLPEEGLKFMVYLQKENIIDESGMPKERFSAEFPKEGPSILRIQQVVRGDSAAYFCASSPLRGSDYGYTFGSGTRLTVV.

The chain links TRBV7-9 to TRBJ1-3; 10 bases match TRBD1. CDR3 length: 16 amino acids. Trimming cost V 4 bases and J 2 bases; bases outside gene matches: 5. From germline, CDR1 is SEHNR and CDR2 FQNEAQ (reference sequence). This CDR3 is CASSYGTGVAGNTIYF. CDR3 nucleotides: TGTGCCAGCAGCTACGGGACAGGGGTGGCTGGAAACACCATATATTTT.

As DNA, the CDR3 is TGTGCCAGCACTCTAGGGGTGAGGTCCACAGATACGCAGTATTTT. This encodes CASTLGVRSTDTQYF. The chain employs TRBV11-3 and TRBJ2-3, with D possibly TRBD1 on 5 matching bases. There are 15 residues in the CDR3. Germline assignment: CDR1 SGHNT and CDR2 YENEEA. Between the trimmed V and J ends, which lost 7 bases and 2 bases, there was a span of 16 bases.

Here the CDR3 reads CASARSGTGELFF. DNA for the CDR3: TGTGCCAGCGCTCGGTCGGGAACCGGGGAGCTGTTTTTT. J is TRBJ2-2 and V is TRBV28; the D gene is possibly TRBD2 (5 bases). This CDR3 has 13 residues. Trimming pared 8 bases from V and 5 bases from J, leaving 12 bases between. Germline V gene sequence: CDR1 MDHEN, CDR2 SYDVKM.

Only a few counts were recorded for this clone. This sequence joins TRBV6-5 and TRBJ1-1, with D maybe TRBD1 (6 bases). Per germline, CDR1 MNHEY and CDR2 SVGAGI. V was trimmed by 6 bases and J by 4 bases, leaving 12 bases between them. The CDR3 runs to 13 residues. CDR3 DNA: TGTGCCAGCAGAGAACAGGGAACCACTGAAGCTTTCTTT. This sequence encodes CASREQGTTEAFF.

The sample holds many counts of this clone. No conserved phenylalanine or tryptophan is present at the end of the CDR3, so a read error is the likely explanation. The DNA is left out, because the CDR3 cannot be placed on it with certainty; the CDR3 is given as TCRdb lists it. The V gene is TRBV6-9, the J gene TRBJ1-5; the table's D call, TRBD1, has no DNA check behind it. Ends included, the CDR3 has 13 residues. Germline V gives CDR1 MNHGY, CDR2 SVAAGI. The CDR3 reads CASSSPGQPPWRG.

This chain uses TRBV11-3 with TRBJ2-3, with TRBD1 identical over 10 bases. Germline V gene data show CDR1 as SGHNT and CDR2 as YENEEA. The CDR3 covers 15 residues. With V trimmed by 5 bases and J by 2 bases, 4 bases remained unmatched. The CDR3 region is CASSPGQGYTDTQYF. The CDR3 nucleotides read TGTGCCAGCAGCCCGGGACAGGGGTACACAGATACGCAGTATTTT. Together with reference TRBV11-3 and TRBJ2-3, the CDR3 gives the full variable domain: EAGVVQSPRYKIIEKKQPVAFWCNPISGHNTLYWYLQNLGQGPELLIRYENEEAVDDSQLPKDRFSAERLKGVDSTLKIQPAELGDSAVYLCASSPGQGYTDTQYFGPGTRLTVL.

The chain combines TRBV4-1 with TRBJ1-1; D perhaps matches TRBD1 (5 bases). V lost 4 bases and J lost 12, with 30 bases in between. Germline V gives CDR1 MGHRA, CDR2 YSYEKL. The CDR3 totals 17 residues. Written as DNA, the CDR3 is TGCGCCAGCAGCCCCGGTGGCAGGGCTGGGGGAGGAGGCGGGCCTTTCTTT. Protein sequence: CASSPGGRAGGGGGPFF.

V gene TRBV2 combines with J gene TRBJ2-3; D call uncertain. This CDR3 has 16 amino acids. Germline V gives CDR1 SNHLY, CDR2 FYNNEI. Trimming removed 3 bases from V and 0 bases from J, with 13 bases in between. The DNA for the CDR3 is TGTGCCAGCAGTGACGGAACAGTTCCTAGCACAGATACGCAGTATTTT. It translates to CASSDGTVPSTDTQYF.

The chain uses TRBV7-9 and TRBJ2-1; 7 bases map to TRBD1. J lost 10 bases, V lost 0 bases, and 9 bases had no gene match. In germline, CDR1 is SEHNR, CDR2 FQNEAQ (reference sequence). The CDR3 has 15 amino acids. CDR3 residues: CASSLAGQVRLEQFF. CDR3 DNA sequence: TGTGCCAGCAGCTTAGCTGGACAGGTCCGTTTGGAGCAGTTCTTC. The full variable domain, with the rest looked up from reference TRBV7-9 and TRBJ2-1, is DTGVSQNPRHKITKRGQNVTFRCDPISEHNRLYWYRQTLGQGPEFLTYFQNEAQLEKSRLLSDRFSAERPKGSFSTLEIQRTEQGDSAMYLCASSLAGQVRLEQFFGPGTRLTVL.

This chain links TRBV5-8 with TRBJ1-1; D unclear. The CDR3 totals 12 residues. V lost 2 bases and J 4 bases, leaving 6 bases between the germline ends. CDR1 and CDR2 from the germline V gene are SGHTS and YDEGEE. For the CDR3, the DNA is TGTGCCAGCAGCTTTAAATTCACTGAAGCTTTCTTT. This encodes CASSFKFTEAFF.

CDR3 coding DNA: TGCGCCAGCAGCCAAGATCTCCAAGAGACCCAGTACTTC. It yields the protein CASSQDLQETQYF. V and J are TRBV4-3 and TRBJ2-5; the D is unclear. V dropped 0 bases and J dropped 1 base, with 3 bases sitting between them. CDR3 size: 13 residues. Germline V gene lookup returns CDR1 LGHNA and CDR2 YSLEER.

The V and J genes are TRBV18 and TRBJ2-7, with TRBD2 as a possible D gene (7 bases). Trimming shortened V by 0 bases and J by 5 bases, and 20 bases separated the two germline ends. This CDR3 region has 17 residues. Germline values: CDR1 KGHSH, CDR2 LQKENI. The DNA for the CDR3 is TGTGCCAGCTCACCACCGAATGTCAGGGAGGGGGGTAACGAGCAGTACTTC. Residues: CASSPPNVREGGNEQYF.

The table lists this clone with a count of one. The gene calls are TRBV11-3 and TRBJ1-1; 7 positions match TRBD1. Germline-derived CDR1 and CDR2 are SGHNT and YENEEA. The CDR3 runs to 14 residues. With V trimmed by 3 bases and J by 1 base, 2 bases remained unmatched. CDR3 coding DNA: TGTGCCAGCAGCTTTAGGACAGGGAACACTGAAGCTTTCTTT. It specifies CASSFRTGNTEAFF.

J is TRBJ2-5 and V is TRBV6-5; TRBD1 aligns across 8 bases. The last part of the DNA fits TRBJ2-7 better; the J call may be wrong. The germline CDR1 and CDR2 sequences are MNHEY and SVGAGI. CDR3 length: 15 residues. DNA for the CDR3: TGTGCCAGCAGTTACCTCTTCCAGGGGGCTAACGAGCAGTACTTC. This encodes CASSYLFQGANEQYF.

The rearrangement joins TRBV30 to TRBJ2-5, with D possibly matching TRBD1 (5 bases). The end of the DNA is better explained by TRBJ2-7, so the J call may be wrong. Germline V lookup: CDR1 GTSNPN, CDR2 SVGIG (reference sequence). There are 14 residues in the CDR3. In DNA form, the CDR3 reads TGTGCCTGGTCCAGGGTTGGGTCGATGGACGAGCAGTACTTC. Protein product: CAWSRVGSMDEQYF.

This chain uses TRBV9 with TRBJ1-2, with a tentative D call TRBD1 (6 bases). Germline V gives CDR1 SGDLS, CDR2 YYNGEE. V shed 0 bases and J shed 2 bases, with 11 bases lying between them. The CDR3 is 15 residues long. CDR3 in DNA: TGTGCCAGCAGCGTAGCGCCAGGGGCCAACTATGGCTACACCTTC. Encoded protein: CASSVAPGANYGYTF.

The chain couples TRBV2 to TRBJ2-3; D remains unclear. Per the germline V gene, CDR1 is SNHLY and CDR2 is FYNNEI. CDR3 length: 13 residues. V was shortened by 3 bases and J by 4 bases, with 8 bases between the two germline ends. CDR3 loop: CASSDSAPDTQYF. The CDR3 region has the DNA TGTGCCAGCAGTGACTCCGCGCCAGATACGCAGTATTTT. The entire variable domain, with the rest obtained from reference TRBV2 and TRBJ2-3, is as follows: EPEVTQTPSHQVTQMGQEVILRCVPISNHLYFYWYRQILGQKVEFLVSFYNNEISEKSEIFDDQFSVERPDGSNFTLKIRSTKLEDSAMYFCASSDSAPDTQYFGPGTRLTVL.

Turning to this clone: The sample holds other DNA sequences that translate to the same CDR3. The rearrangement joins TRBV5-1 to TRBJ2-1; 7 nucleotides match TRBD2. The CDR3 runs to 17 residues. CDR1 SGHRS and CDR2 YFSETQ come from the germline V gene. V dropped 3 bases and J dropped 0; count of bases not matched to a gene: 9. The CDR3 DNA is TGCGCCAGCAGCTCGAAGGCGAGCGGGAACTCCTACAATGAGCAGTTCTTC. Translating gives CASSSKASGNSYNEQFF.

This chain links TRBV6-6 with TRBJ2-5; 8 bases agree with TRBD1. Trimming cost V 6 bases and J 1 base; bases outside gene matches: 7. Germline loops: CDR1 MNHNY, CDR2 SVGAGI (reference sequence). The CDR3 runs 15 residues. The CDR3 bases are TGTGCCAGCAGGGACAGGGCATCCCTCCAAGAGACCCAGTACTTC. It encodes CASRDRASLQETQYF.

The chain carries TRBV7-6 and TRBJ1-1; 7 bases are shared with TRBD1. The V and J ends lost 6 bases and 2 bases, in that order; junction bases with no gene match: 3. Germline-derived CDR1 and CDR2 are SGHVS and FNYEAQ. The CDR3 is made up of 13 amino acids. The CDR3 sequence is CASSTGENTEAFF. The CDR3 DNA follows: TGTGCCAGCAGTACAGGGGAAAACACTGAAGCTTTCTTT.

This clone was counted a single time. The V gene is TRBV7-2, the J gene TRBJ1-3; no firm D call. Germline CDR1 SGHTA, CDR2 FQGNSA. The V gene lost 1 base and the J gene lost 0 bases, with 7 bases spanning the gap. The CDR3 length is 15 residues. DNA of the CDR3: TGTGCCAGCAGCTTAGTCTCGGTCTCTGGAAACACCATATATTTT. The encoded protein is CASSLVSVSGNTIYF.

The J gene is TRBJ1-4, the V gene TRBV7-9; weak D call: TRBD1 (5 bases). V gave up 1 base and J gave up 8 bases, with 11 bases separating them. From germline, CDR1 is SEHNR and CDR2 FQNEAQ (reference sequence). The CDR3 contains 14 residues. The CDR3 nucleotides read TGTGCCAGCAGCTTAGGGCTAGGGGCGGAAAAACTGTTTTTT. Its protein is CASSLGLGAEKLFF.

This clone was seen more than once but under ten times. V gene TRBV7-9 combines with J gene TRBJ1-1; the D gene is possibly TRBD1 (5 bases). Germline CDR1 SEHNR, CDR2 FQNEAQ (reference sequence). The CDR3 is 14 amino acids. Trimming cost V 6 bases and J 5 bases, with 16 bases left between them. The CDR3 loop reads CASSLSREDTEAFF. CDR3 bases: TGTGCCAGCAGTTTATCCAGGGAGGATACTGAAGCTTTCTTT.

This sequence joins TRBV30 and TRBJ2-7; TRBD1 might be the D (6 bases). The CDR3 is 17 residues long. V shed 2 bases and J shed 1 base, with 21 bases lying between them. The germline V gene has CDR1 GTSNPN and CDR2 SVGIG (reference sequence). The CDR3 sequence: CAWSLPPLTGHSYEQYF. The CDR3 nucleotides are TGTGCCTGGAGTCTCCCGCCATTGACAGGACATTCCTACGAGCAGTACTTC.

CDR3 in amino acids: CASSATAGTGEGYTF. The CDR3, as DNA: TGTGCCAGCAGCGCGACCGCCGGGACAGGGGAAGGCTACACCTTC. This chain links TRBV9 with TRBJ1-2, with 10 bases identical to TRBD1. Germline CDR1 SGDLS, CDR2 YYNGEE. The CDR3 consists of 15 residues. V gave up 3 bases and J gave up 8 bases; unmatched junction bases: 10.

The chain couples TRBV19 to TRBJ2-7; 9 positions agree with TRBD2. The CDR3 covers 15 residues. Germline V gives CDR1 LNHDA, CDR2 SQIVND (reference sequence). The trim removed 1 base at V and 5 bases at J, leaving 6 bases unmatched. DNA for the CDR3: TGTGCCAGTAGTATAGCGACTAGCGGCCGCCACGAGCAGTACTTC. Protein product: CASSIATSGRHEQYF.

The chain links TRBV5-4 to TRBJ2-1; 10 bases are shared with TRBD1. The germline gives CDR1 SGHNT, CDR2 YYREEE (reference sequence). Unmatched junction bases numbered 8, after V lost 4 bases and J lost 1 base. This CDR3 has 17 amino acids. The CDR3 DNA is TGTGCCAGCAGCCCCGGGGGACAGGGGAGTTCCTACAATGAGCAGTTCTTC. Its protein product is CASSPGGQGSSYNEQFF.

This clone was seen a handful of times. The rearrangement joins TRBV19 to TRBJ1-2; TRBD1 is a possible D gene (6 bases). From germline, CDR1 is LNHDA and CDR2 SQIVND (reference sequence). The V and J ends lost 5 bases and 9 bases respectively, with 19 bases between them. The CDR3 runs to 14 residues. The CDR3 DNA sequence: TGTGCCAGTAGTCCCGGACAGTTGATGATCAGCTACACCTTC. This encodes CASSPGQLMISYTF.